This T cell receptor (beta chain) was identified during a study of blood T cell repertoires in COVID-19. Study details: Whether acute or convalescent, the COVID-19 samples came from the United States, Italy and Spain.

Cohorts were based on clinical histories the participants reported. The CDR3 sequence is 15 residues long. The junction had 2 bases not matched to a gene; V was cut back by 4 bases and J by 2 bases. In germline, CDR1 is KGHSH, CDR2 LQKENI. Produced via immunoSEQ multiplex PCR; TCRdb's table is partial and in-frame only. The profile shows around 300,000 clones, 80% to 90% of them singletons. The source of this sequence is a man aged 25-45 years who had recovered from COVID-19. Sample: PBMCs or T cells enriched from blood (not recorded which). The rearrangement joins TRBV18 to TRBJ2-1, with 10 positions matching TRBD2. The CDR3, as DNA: TGTGCCAGCTCACAGAGCGGGGGGGCCTACAATGAGCAGTTCTTC. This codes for CASSQSGGAYNEQFF.